The 24 T cell receptor beta chains in this list originate from one sample, sequenced in a study of preoperative IRX-2 immunotherapy in early breast cancer (dated by TCRdb to about 2019). Library preparation was by the immunoSEQ multiplex PCR assay. TCRdb provides this immuneACCESS table in a form limited to in-frame rearrangements. Some clones are lacking; in checked studies, under half of them reflect an unresolved V gene, and why the rest are absent is not known. This sample holds about 32,000 clones; 80% to 85% were observed only once. The top ten constitute roughly 2.5% of the sample. Sample treatment or condition, as interpreted from the label and publication: preoperative locoregional IRX-2 cytokine immunotherapy. The sample here was lymph node tissue, taken from a patient treated with IRX-2 immunotherapy. The receptor set was obtained from a human donor with breast cancer.

This clone has more than one count but fewer than ten. The chain combines TRBV28 with TRBJ2-5, with D perhaps given as TRBD1 or TRBD2 (6 bases each). Trimming cost V 8 bases and J 1 base, with 8 bases left between them. The CDR3 contains 12 residues. Germline assignment: CDR1 MDHEN and CDR2 SYDVKM. CDR3 amino acids: CASRGRQETQYF. In DNA, the CDR3 is TGTGCCAGCCGGGGGCGCCAAGAGACCCAGTACTTC.

V and J are TRBV7-2 and TRBJ2-1; D not resolved. V was cut by 5 bases and J by 9 bases, with 17 bases left in between. The CDR3 runs to 14 residues. CDR1 is SGHTA and CDR2 is FQGNSA in the germline V gene. The CDR3 nucleotides are TGTGCCAGCAGCGTCGGACCCTTCGGCAGTGAGCAGTTCTTC. Translation gives CASSVGPFGSEQFF. Full variable domain (missing parts from reference TRBV7-2 and TRBJ2-1): GAGVSQSPSNKVTEKGKDVELRCDPISGHTALYWYRQSLGQGLEFLIYFQGNSAPDKSGLPSDRFSAERTGGSVSTLTIQRTQQEDSAVYLCASSVGPFGSEQFFGPGTRLTVL.

The chain is built from TRBV29-1 and TRBJ2-7; D may correspond to TRBD1 or TRBD2 (7 bases each). This CDR3 is 14 amino acids long. CDR1 and CDR2 from the germline V gene are SQVTM and ANQGSEA. In DNA, the CDR3 is TGCAGGGGGAGGGGGCTAAGGATAACCTACGAGCAGTACTTC. This gives the protein CRGRGLRITYEQYF.

The chain uses TRBV6-8 and TRBJ2-5; D may be TRBD1 or TRBD2 (6 bases each). CDR3 length: 14 residues. The V gene's germline CDR1 is MNHGY and CDR2 SAAAGT. With 10 bases removed from V and 5 bases from J, the gap between germline ends came to 20 bases. The CDR3 reads CAIRAEGGDETQYF. CDR3 coding DNA: TGTGCCATCAGGGCGGAGGGGGGTGACGAGACCCAGTACTTC.

The chain couples TRBV28 to TRBJ1-1; tentatively, D is TRBD1 (6 bases). The CDR3 consists of 14 residues. V lost 5 bases and J lost 8, with 18 bases in between. The V gene's germline CDR1 is MDHEN and CDR2 SYDVKM. CDR3 loop: CASSLHRDTPEAFF. The CDR3, as DNA: TGTGCCAGCAGTCTACACCGGGACACCCCCGAAGCTTTCTTT.

V and J are TRBV22-1 and TRBJ2-5; no check of the table's D call, TRBD2, against the DNA was made. TRBV22-1 is a recognized pseudogene. This CDR3 contains 14 residues. The CDR3, as DNA: TGTGCCAGCATCGGGGTCAGGAGGCAAGAGACCCAGTACTTC. This translates into CASIGVRRQETQYF.

The chain has TRBV28 and TRBJ2-1; TRBD1 matches 8 bases. The CDR3 totals 14 residues. Trimming took 6 bases from V and 6 from J; bases not matched to a gene: 7. Germline CDR1 and CDR2: MDHEN and SYDVKM. The DNA for the CDR3 is TGTGCCAGCAGCAGGGGGCATTTTTTCAATGAGCAGTTCTTC. This translates into CASSRGHFFNEQFF.

About this clone: Sequence at one end of the junction differs from germline and may be a read error. The chain couples TRBV15 to TRBJ2-1; 8 bases match TRBD2. The germline gives CDR1 LNHNV, CDR2 YYDKDF (reference sequence). This CDR3 has 16 residues. The CDR3 sequence: CAISPGSGGAGNEQFF. DNA of the CDR3: TGTGCCATCAGCCCCGGCTCGGGGGGGGCCGGGAATGAGCAGTTCTTC.

The table lists this clone with a few counts. The V call is TRBV18, the J call TRBJ2-1, with TRBD1 as a possible D gene (5 bases). The CDR3 contains 13 residues. The ends were cut back, 9 bases at V and 5 bases at J, with 14 bases in the middle. Per germline, CDR1 KGHSH and CDR2 LQKENI. The CDR3 here is CASIDDRHNEQFF. CDR3 in DNA: TGTGCCAGTATTGACGACAGACACAATGAGCAGTTCTTC.

The V gene is TRBV5-1, the J gene TRBJ2-1, with D possibly being TRBD2 (5 bases). Germline V lookup: CDR1 SGHRS, CDR2 YFSETQ. V dropped 0 bases and J dropped 8 bases, with 12 bases sitting between them. CDR3 length: 14 residues. The CDR3 nucleotides read TGCGCCAGCAGCTTGGCCCCGGGAATCGATGAGCAGTTCTTC. Translating gives CASSLAPGIDEQFF.

V usage is TRBV29-1 and J usage is TRBJ2-1; 7 nucleotides agree with TRBD2. Trimming cost V 1 base and J 8 bases; bases outside gene matches: 14. Per germline, CDR1 SQVTM and CDR2 ANQGSEA. This CDR3 contains 16 residues. The CDR3 reads CSVEVSRTSVVDEQFF. The CDR3 nucleotides read TGCAGCGTTGAAGTTAGTAGGACTAGTGTGGTCGATGAGCAGTTCTTC.

The rearrangement links TRBV18 to TRBJ2-5; D gene unclear. This CDR3 has 15 residues. V dropped 3 bases and J dropped 3 bases, with 14 bases sitting between them. The germline V gene encodes CDR1 KGHSH and CDR2 LQKENI. The CDR3 spells CASSPVRTVKETQYF. DNA for the CDR3: TGTGCCAGCTCACCGGTCCGGACGGTGAAAGAGACCCAGTACTTC. The whole variable domain, remainder taken from reference TRBV18 and TRBJ2-5, is NAGVMQNPRHLVRRRGQEARLRCSPMKGHSHVYWYRQLPEEGLKFMVYLQKENIIDESGMPKERFSAEFPKEGPSILRIQQVVRGDSAAYFCASSPVRTVKETQYFGPGTRLLVL.

In DNA form, the CDR3 reads TGTGCCACCAGCAGAGATAACAGGGTGGGATATGGCTACACCTTC. This encodes CATSRDNRVGYGYTF. The chain links TRBV15 to TRBJ1-2, with D perhaps TRBD1 (6 bases). This CDR3 is built from 15 residues. CDR1 and CDR2 from the germline V gene are LNHNV and YYDKDF (reference sequence). Between the trimmed V and J ends, which lost 0 bases and 5 bases, there was a span of 13 bases.

The J gene is TRBJ2-2, the V gene TRBV29-1; 10 bases map to TRBD1. This CDR3 comprises 15 residues. V lost 2 bases, J lost 5 bases, and 5 bases stayed unmatched. Germline-derived CDR1 and CDR2 are SQVTM and ANQGSEA. The CDR3 DNA follows: TGCAGCGTTGAAAGGACAGGGGGAGGGACCGGGGAGCTGTTTTTT. As protein: CSVERTGGGTGELFF.

This clone was detected a few times. The chain is built from TRBV15 and TRBJ2-5; the D gene is possibly TRBD1 (6 bases). There are 14 residues in the CDR3. The V gene's germline CDR1 is LNHNV and CDR2 YYDKDF (reference sequence). V lost 0 bases and J 4 bases, leaving 9 bases between the germline ends. CDR3 loop: CATSRDRGRETQYF. CDR3 bases: TGTGCCACCAGCAGAGACAGGGGCCGAGAGACCCAGTACTTC.

The count of this clone is one. CDR3 sequence: CASSQGDGGSSYNEQFF. DNA for the CDR3: TGTGCCAGCAGCCAAGGGGACGGGGGGAGCTCCTACAATGAGCAGTTCTTC. J is TRBJ2-1 and V is TRBV6-8, with 7 bases fitting TRBD2. Germline V gene data show CDR1 as MNHGY and CDR2 as SAAAGT. V shed 6 bases, J shed 0 bases, and the junction held 11 bases outside the gene matches. The CDR3 is 17 residues long.

This chain links TRBV18 with TRBJ2-2, with D uncertain. The CDR3 has 12 residues. V lost 5 bases and J lost 3, with 4 bases in between. Per the germline V gene, CDR1 is KGHSH and CDR2 is LQKENI. The CDR3 DNA is TGTGCCAGCTCATCAGACACCGGGGAGCTGTTTTTT. Protein: CASSSDTGELFF.

The rearrangement links TRBV30 to TRBJ1-2, with D tentatively TRBD1 (6 bases). The CDR3 has 12 residues. Germline-derived CDR1 and CDR2 are GTSNPN and SVGIG (reference sequence). V was trimmed by 0 bases and J by 8 bases, leaving 10 bases between them. The CDR3 bases are TGTGCCTGGAGTGTGTGGGGGCAAGGCTACACCTTC. Translated, it gives CAWSVWGQGYTF.

J is TRBJ2-1 and V is TRBV6-4; D unresolved. Between the trimmed V and J ends, which lost 8 bases and 4 bases, there was a span of 9 bases. The CDR3 has 12 residues. Germline-derived CDR1 and CDR2 are MRHNA and SNTAGT. CDR3 sequence reads: CASEDRYNEQFF. The DNA of the CDR3 is TGTGCCAGCGAAGACCGTTACAATGAGCAGTTCTTC.

The J gene is TRBJ2-5, the V gene TRBV5-1, with 7 bases identical to TRBD1. V gave up 3 bases and J gave up 5 bases; unmatched junction bases: 7. CDR3 size: 14 residues. CDR1 and CDR2 from the germline V gene are SGHRS and YFSETQ. The CDR3 here is CASSSTPRGETQYF. As DNA, the CDR3 is TGCGCCAGCAGCTCGACCCCCAGGGGGGAGACCCAGTACTTC.

V is TRBV7-5 and J is TRBJ2-1; TRBD2 is taken as the D call from the table, unchecked against the DNA. TRBV7-5 is a pseudogene segment. The CDR3 has 16 amino acids. The CDR3 DNA reads TGTGCCAGCAGCCTCGGTGGACTAGGTAGTCGCAATGAGCAGTTCTTC. Its protein product is CASSLGGLGSRNEQFF.

The genes are TRBV6-8 and TRBJ2-2; 9 nucleotides agree with TRBD1. The CDR3 loop spans 18 amino acids. CDR1 is MNHGY, CDR2 SAAAGT, per germline. The V segment lost 6 bases and the J segment 6 bases; nucleotides outside the gene matches: 17. CDR3 amino acids: CASSHHGTGKGSAGELFF. DNA for the CDR3: TGTGCCAGCAGCCATCATGGGACAGGGAAGGGTAGTGCCGGGGAGCTGTTTTTT.

The CDR3 DNA reads as TGCGCCAGCAGCCCCGTGGTAGTCCCTCGGAATGAGCAGTTCTTC. Protein sequence: CASSPVVVPRNEQFF. The chain uses TRBV23-1 and TRBJ2-1; D is unresolved. TRBV23-1 is an open reading frame, and its role is uncertain. Trimming took 6 bases from V and 7 from J, leaving 19 bases between them. This CDR3 region has 15 residues.

The chain links TRBV10-2 to TRBJ2-6; D gene ambiguous. CDR3 size: 14 residues. The germline V gene has CDR1 WSHSY and CDR2 SAAADI. V lost 6 bases, J lost 0 bases, and 6 bases lay in between. CDR3 nucleotides: TGCGCCAGCAGGGTTAGCTCTGGGGCCAACGTCCTGACTTTC. Translation: CASRVSSGANVLTF.